One TCR beta chain is described in this entry. The antigen is not known. Germline loops: CDR1 KGHSH, CDR2 LQKENI. V shed 1 base and J shed 2 bases, with 9 bases lying between them. The CDR3 runs 15 residues. The entry originates in a study of T cell responses to AZD1222 COVID-19 vaccine. General study points: Seropositivity was recorded at baseline in only 6 or 7 AZD1222 recipients. Two doses of AZD1222 preceded a rise in Spike-specific TCR breadth and depth.

This table comes from immunoSEQ multiplex PCR, and its TCRdb copy is limited to in-frame clones, with some not included. The sample consists of 150,000 to 200,000 clones, 88% of them appearing once. Second-dose recipients at about 4 or about 12 weeks were treated as one pooled group. This specimen consisted of peripheral blood, obtained 28 days after the second AZD1222 dose. The genes are TRBV18 and TRBJ2-1, with no clear D. This TCR was recovered from an adult who received the AZD1222 COVID-19 vaccine. CDR3 DNA sequence: TGTGCCAGCTCACCACAATCCGGGCCCTACAATGAGCAGTTCTTC. Protein product: CASSPQSGPYNEQFF.